This T cell receptor (beta chain) was identified in a study of shared clonotypes between healthy human individuals. Germline trimming cut 5 bases from V and 4 bases from J; bases unmatched to any gene: 9. Germline CDR1 reads MNHNS; CDR2 reads SASEGT. This CDR3 has 15 residues. Using immunoSEQ multiplex PCR, the repertoire was profiled, and TCRdb retains in-frame clones only, with some absent. Of millions of clones detected, around nine tenths appear once; the ten largest clones hold over 0.12%. This sequence joins TRBV6-1 and TRBJ1-2; TRBD1 matches at 8 bases. The sequencing input was naive CD4+ T cells sorted from blood. Subset given: CD45RA+ positively selected. This clonotype was obtained from a man younger than 30 in good health. As DNA, the CDR3 is TGTGCCAGCAGTTCAGGGGGCAGCGGAAGCTATGGCTACACCTTC. It encodes CASSSGGSGSYGYTF.